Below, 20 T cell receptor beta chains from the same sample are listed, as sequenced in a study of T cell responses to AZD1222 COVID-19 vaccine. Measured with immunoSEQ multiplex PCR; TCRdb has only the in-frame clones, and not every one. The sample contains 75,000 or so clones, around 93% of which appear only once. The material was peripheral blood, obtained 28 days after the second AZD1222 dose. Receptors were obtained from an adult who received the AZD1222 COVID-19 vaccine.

CDR3 nucleotide sequence: TGTGCCAGCAGCTTAGCGTCCAGGGAGCTTAATTCACCCCTCCACTTT. Residues: CASSLASRELNSPLHF. This chain links TRBV7-2 with TRBJ1-6, with D possibly TRBD1 on 5 matching bases. Trimming stripped 0 bases from V and 6 bases from J, with 12 bases between. Germline assignment: CDR1 SGHTA and CDR2 FQGNSA. This CDR3 has 16 amino acids.

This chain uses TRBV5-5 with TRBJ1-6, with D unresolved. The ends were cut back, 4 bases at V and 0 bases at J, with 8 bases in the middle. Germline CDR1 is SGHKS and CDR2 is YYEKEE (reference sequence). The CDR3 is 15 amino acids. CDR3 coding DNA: TGTGCCAGCAGCCCATCAGGCTCCTATAATTCACCCCTCCACTTT. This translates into CASSPSGSYNSPLHF.

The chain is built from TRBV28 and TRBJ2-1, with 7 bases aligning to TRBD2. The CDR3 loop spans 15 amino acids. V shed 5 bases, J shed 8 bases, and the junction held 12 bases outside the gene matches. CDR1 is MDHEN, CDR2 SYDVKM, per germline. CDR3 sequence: CASSGALAGAYEQFF. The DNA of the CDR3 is TGTGCCAGCAGTGGGGCTCTGGCGGGAGCTTATGAGCAGTTCTTC. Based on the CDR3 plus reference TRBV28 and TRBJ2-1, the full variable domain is DVKVTQSSRYLVKRTGEKVFLECVQDMDHENMFWYRQDPGLGLRLIYFSYDVKMKEKGDIPEGYSVSREKKERFSLILESASTNQTSMYLCASSGALAGAYEQFFGPGTRLTVL.

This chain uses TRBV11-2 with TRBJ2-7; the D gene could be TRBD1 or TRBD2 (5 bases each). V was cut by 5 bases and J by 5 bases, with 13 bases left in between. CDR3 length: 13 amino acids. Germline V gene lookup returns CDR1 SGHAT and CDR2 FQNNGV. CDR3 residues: CASSGGRANEQYF. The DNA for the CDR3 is TGTGCCAGCAGCGGGGGACGGGCCAACGAGCAGTACTTC.

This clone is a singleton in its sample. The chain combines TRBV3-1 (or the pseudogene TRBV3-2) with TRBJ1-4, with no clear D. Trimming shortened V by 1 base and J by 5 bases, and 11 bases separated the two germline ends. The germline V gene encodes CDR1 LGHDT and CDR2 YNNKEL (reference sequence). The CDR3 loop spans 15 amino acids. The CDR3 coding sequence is TGTGCCAGCAGCCAAGCCGCGGACTTGAATGAAAAACTGTTTTTT. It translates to CASSQAADLNEKLFF.

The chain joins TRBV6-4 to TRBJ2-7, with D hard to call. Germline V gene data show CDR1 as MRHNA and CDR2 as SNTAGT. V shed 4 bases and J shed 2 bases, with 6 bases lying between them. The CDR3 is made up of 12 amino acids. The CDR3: CASSVLPYEQYF. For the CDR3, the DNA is TGTGCCAGCAGTGTACTACCCTACGAGCAGTACTTC.

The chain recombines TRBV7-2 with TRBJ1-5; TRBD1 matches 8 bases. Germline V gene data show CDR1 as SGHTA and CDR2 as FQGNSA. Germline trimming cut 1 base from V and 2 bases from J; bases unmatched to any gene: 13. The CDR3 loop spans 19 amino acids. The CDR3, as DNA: TGTGCCAGCAGCTTAGGCCCAACAGGGGGAAGACGGGGCAATCAGCCCCAGCATTTT. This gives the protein CASSLGPTGGRRGNQPQHF.

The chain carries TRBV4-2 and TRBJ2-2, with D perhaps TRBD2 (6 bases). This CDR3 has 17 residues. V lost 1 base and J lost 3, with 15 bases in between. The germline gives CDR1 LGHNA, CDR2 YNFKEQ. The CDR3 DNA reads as TGTGCCAGCAGCCAAGTCTCACTAGCTGGTGACACCGGGGAGCTGTTTTTT. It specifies CASSQVSLAGDTGELFF.

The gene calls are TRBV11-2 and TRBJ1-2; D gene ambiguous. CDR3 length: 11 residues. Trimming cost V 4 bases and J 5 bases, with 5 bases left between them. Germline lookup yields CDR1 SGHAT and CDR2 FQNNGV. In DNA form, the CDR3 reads TGTGCCAGCAGCTCTTTGTATGGCTACACCTTC. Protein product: CASSSLYGYTF.

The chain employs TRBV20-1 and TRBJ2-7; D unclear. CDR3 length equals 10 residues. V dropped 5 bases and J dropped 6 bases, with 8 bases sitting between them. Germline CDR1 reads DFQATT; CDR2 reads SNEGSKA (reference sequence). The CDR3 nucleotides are TGCAGTGCTGGCAGCCTCGAGCAGTACTTC. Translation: CSAGSLEQYF.

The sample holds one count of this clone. The CDR3 nucleotides read TGTGCCAGCAGTGGATTGCAGGGAAGGGGCGAGCAGTACTTC. It translates to CASSGLQGRGEQYF. The chain recombines TRBV2 with TRBJ2-7, with D perhaps TRBD1 (5 bases). This CDR3 is 14 amino acids long. CDR1 and CDR2 (germline): SNHLY, FYNNEI. Trimming shortened V by 4 bases and J by 6 bases, and 16 bases separated the two germline ends.

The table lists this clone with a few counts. CDR3 sequence (DNA): TGTGCCAGCAGTGATCGGGGGATCGGCTACACCTTC. It is translated as CASSDRGIGYTF. This chain joins TRBV6-4 and TRBJ1-2; D might be TRBD1 (5 bases). CDR3 length: 12 amino acids. Germline V gene data show CDR1 as MRHNA and CDR2 as SNTAGT. V was clipped by 3 bases and J by 8 bases, with 10 bases between them.

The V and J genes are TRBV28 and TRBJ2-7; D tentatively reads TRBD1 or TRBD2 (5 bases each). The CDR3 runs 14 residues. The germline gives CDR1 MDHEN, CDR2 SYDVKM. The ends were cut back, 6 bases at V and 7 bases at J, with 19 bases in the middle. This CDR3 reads CASSTGQETWEQYF. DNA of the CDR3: TGTGCCAGCAGCACGGGGCAGGAAACATGGGAGCAGTACTTC.

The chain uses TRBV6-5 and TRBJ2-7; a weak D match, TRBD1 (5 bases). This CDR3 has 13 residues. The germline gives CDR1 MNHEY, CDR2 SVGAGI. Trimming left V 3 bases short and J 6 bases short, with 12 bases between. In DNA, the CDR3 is TGTGCCAGCAGTTATCAGGGCGTGGGCGAGCAGTACTTC. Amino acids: CASSYQGVGEQYF.

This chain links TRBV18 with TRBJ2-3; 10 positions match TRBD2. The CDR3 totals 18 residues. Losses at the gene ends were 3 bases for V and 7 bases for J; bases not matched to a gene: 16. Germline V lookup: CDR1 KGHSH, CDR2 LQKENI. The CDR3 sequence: CASSPTAGQREGLNTQYF. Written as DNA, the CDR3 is TGTGCCAGCTCACCCACCGCAGGGCAGCGGGAGGGCCTAAATACGCAGTATTTT.

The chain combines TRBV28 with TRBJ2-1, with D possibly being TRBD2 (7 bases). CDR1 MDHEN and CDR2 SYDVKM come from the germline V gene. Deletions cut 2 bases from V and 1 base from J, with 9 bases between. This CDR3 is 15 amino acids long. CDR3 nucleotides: TGTGCCAGCAGTTTAGGGGGGGCATCCTACAATGAGCAGTTCTTC. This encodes CASSLGGASYNEQFF.

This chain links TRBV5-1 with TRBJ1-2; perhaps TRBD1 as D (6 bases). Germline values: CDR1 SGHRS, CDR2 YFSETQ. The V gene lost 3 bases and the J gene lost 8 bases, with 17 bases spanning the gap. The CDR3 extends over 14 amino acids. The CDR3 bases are TGCGCCAGCAGCTCACCGGGACAACCGCAAGGCTACACCTTC. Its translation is CASSSPGQPQGYTF.

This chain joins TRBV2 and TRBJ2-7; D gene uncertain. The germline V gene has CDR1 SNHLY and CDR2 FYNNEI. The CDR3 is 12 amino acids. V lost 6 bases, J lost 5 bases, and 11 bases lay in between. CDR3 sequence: CASRYRPDEQYF. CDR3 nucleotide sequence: TGTGCCAGCAGGTACAGACCGGACGAGCAGTACTTC.

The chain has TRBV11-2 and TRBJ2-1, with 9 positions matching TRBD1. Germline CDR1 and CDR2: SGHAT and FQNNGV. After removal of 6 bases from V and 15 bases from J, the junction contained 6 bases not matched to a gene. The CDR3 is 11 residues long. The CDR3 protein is CASSPGTGTFF. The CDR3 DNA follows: TGTGCCAGCAGTCCCGGGACAGGGACGTTCTTC.

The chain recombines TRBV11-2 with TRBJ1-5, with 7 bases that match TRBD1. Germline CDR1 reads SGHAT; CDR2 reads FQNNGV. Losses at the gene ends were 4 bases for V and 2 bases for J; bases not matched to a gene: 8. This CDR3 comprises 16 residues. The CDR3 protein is CASSSQGGAGNQPQHF. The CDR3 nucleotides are TGTGCCAGCAGCTCACAAGGGGGCGCCGGCAATCAGCCCCAGCATTTT.